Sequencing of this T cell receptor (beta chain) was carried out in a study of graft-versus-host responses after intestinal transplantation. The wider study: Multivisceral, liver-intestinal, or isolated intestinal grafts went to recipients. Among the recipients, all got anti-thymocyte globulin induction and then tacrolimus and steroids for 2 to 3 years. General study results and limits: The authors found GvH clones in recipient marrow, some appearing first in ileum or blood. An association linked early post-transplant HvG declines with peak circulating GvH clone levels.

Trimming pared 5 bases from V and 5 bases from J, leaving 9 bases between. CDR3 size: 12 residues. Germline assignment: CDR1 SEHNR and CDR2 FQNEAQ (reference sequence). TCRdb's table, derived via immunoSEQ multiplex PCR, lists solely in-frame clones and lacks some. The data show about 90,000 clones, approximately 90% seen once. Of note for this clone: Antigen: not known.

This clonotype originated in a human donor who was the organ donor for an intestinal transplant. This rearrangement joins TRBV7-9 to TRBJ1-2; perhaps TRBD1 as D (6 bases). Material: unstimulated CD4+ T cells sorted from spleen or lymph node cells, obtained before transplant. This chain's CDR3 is CASSPQGYGYTF. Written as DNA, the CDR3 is TGTGCCAGCAGCCCACAGGGTTATGGCTACACCTTC.